One sample yielded the 27 T cell receptor beta chains listed below, sequenced in a study of blood T cell repertoires in COVID-19. Measured with immunoSEQ multiplex PCR; TCRdb has only the in-frame clones, and not every one. The sample carries roughly 130,000 clones, just under 85% recorded once. The sample comprised PBMCs or T cells enriched from blood (not recorded which). These receptors were taken from a man aged 50-59 years who had recovered from COVID-19.

V is TRBV16 and J is TRBJ1-5; a weak D match, TRBD1 (6 bases). The CDR3 spans 14 residues. The germline gives CDR1 KGHSY, CDR2 FQNENV. The V and J ends lost 7 bases and 1 base respectively, with 11 bases between them. In DNA, the CDR3 is TGTGCCAGCAATCCACAGGGCAGCAATCAGCCCCAGCATTTT. Protein sequence: CASNPQGSNQPQHF.

The V call is TRBV6-1, the J call TRBJ2-5, with TRBD2 matching over 8 bases. Germline assignment: CDR1 MNHNS and CDR2 SASEGT. V gave up 3 bases and J gave up 2 bases; unmatched junction bases: 14. The CDR3 extends over 18 amino acids. CDR3 coding DNA: TGTGCCAGCAGTGATGGTCCTTGGGGCGGGGGGCGGCAAGAGACCCAGTACTTC. Translated, it gives CASSDGPWGGGRQETQYF.

CDR3 nucleotides: TGTGCCAGCAGTCCCACAGGAAACTATGGCTACACCTTC. Translation: CASSPTGNYGYTF. This chain connects TRBV28 to TRBJ1-2; weak D call: TRBD1 (5 bases). Germline V gene lookup returns CDR1 MDHEN and CDR2 SYDVKM. The CDR3 totals 13 residues. The V and J ends lost 5 bases and 2 bases respectively, with 9 bases between them.

The J gene is TRBJ2-2, the V gene TRBV24-1; unclear D gene. This CDR3 has 16 residues. Germline values: CDR1 KGHDR, CDR2 SFDVKD. Trimming removed 3 bases from V and 0 bases from J, with 10 bases in between. The CDR3 DNA follows: TGTGCCACCAGTGATCCTCGGCGGACGAACACCGGGGAGCTGTTTTTT. Amino acids: CATSDPRRTNTGELFF.

The rearrangement joins TRBV3-1 (or the pseudogene TRBV3-2) to TRBJ2-5; 9 nucleotides line up with TRBD1. Germline V gene data show CDR1 as LGHDT and CDR2 as YNNKEL (reference sequence). With 6 bases clipped from V and 5 bases from J, the junction kept 7 bases outside the gene matches. The CDR3 contains 14 residues. The CDR3 here is CASSPRDRVETQYF. CDR3 bases: TGTGCCAGCAGTCCCCGGGACAGGGTTGAGACCCAGTACTTC.

The gene calls are TRBV5-4 and TRBJ1-1; D might be TRBD1 (5 bases). The CDR3 covers 11 residues. V shed 3 bases and J shed 11 bases, with 11 bases lying between them. CDR1 is SGHNT, CDR2 YYREEE, per germline (reference sequence). CDR3: CASSSGQGAFF. The CDR3 nucleotides are TGTGCCAGCAGCTCCGGACAAGGCGCTTTCTTT. The full variable domain, rest sourced from reference TRBV5-4 and TRBJ1-1, is ETGVTQSPTHLIKTRGQQVTLRCSSQSGHNTVSWYQQALGQGPQFIFQYYREEENGRGNFPPRFSGLQFPNYSSELNVNALELDDSALYLCASSSGQGAFFGQGTRLTVV.

The genes are TRBV21-1 and TRBJ2-7; TRBD2 was called by the table and not checked on the DNA. TRBV21-1 has pseudogene status. CDR3 length equals 16 residues. CDR3 nucleotide sequence: TGTGCCAGCAGCAAAGACGCGGGGGGGCCCTCCTACGAGCAGTACTTC. Amino acid sequence: CASSKDAGGPSYEQYF.

V gene TRBV19 combines with J gene TRBJ2-1; TRBD2 agrees at 8 bases. Germline V lookup: CDR1 LNHDA, CDR2 SQIVND (reference sequence). V shed 7 bases, J shed 8 bases, and the junction held 7 bases outside the gene matches. The CDR3 length is 13 residues. The CDR3 region has the DNA TGTGCCAGTACCCCGGGGGGGCGGTATGAGCAGTTCTTC. Protein product: CASTPGGRYEQFF.

The chain recombines TRBV11-2 with TRBJ2-4; a weak D match, TRBD1 (5 bases). The V gene lost 0 bases and the J gene lost 7 bases, with 16 bases spanning the gap. Germline V CDR1 and CDR2: SGHAT, FQNNGV. The length of the CDR3 is 16 residues. The CDR3 loop reads CASSLEGRPPVNIQYF. The DNA of the CDR3 is TGTGCCAGCAGCTTAGAGGGGCGGCCGCCCGTGAACATTCAGTACTTC.

The chain has TRBV14 and TRBJ2-4; D gene uncertain. The CDR3 totals 15 residues. The V gene's germline CDR1 is SGHDN and CDR2 FVKESK. V dropped 3 bases and J dropped 1 base, with 10 bases sitting between them. As DNA, the CDR3 is TGTGCCAGCAGCCATGAGACCGGGGCCAAAAACATTCAGTACTTC. Encoded protein: CASSHETGAKNIQYF.

This chain joins TRBV11-1 and TRBJ1-6; TRBD1 aligns across 7 bases. J was trimmed by 7 bases and V by 5 bases; bases with no gene match: 8. Per the germline V gene, CDR1 is SGHAT and CDR2 is FQDESV (reference sequence). The CDR3 is 15 amino acids. The CDR3 loop reads CASSPRQGGNSPLHF. The CDR3 coding sequence is TGTGCCAGCAGCCCACGGCAGGGGGGAAATTCACCCCTCCACTTT.

This clone was detected only a few times. This chain connects TRBV4-3 to TRBJ1-5, with 7 bases identical to TRBD1. The CDR3 sequence is 15 residues long. Looked up from germline, CDR1 is LGHNA and CDR2 is YSLEER. Unmatched junction bases numbered 4, after V lost 0 bases and J lost 5 bases. The CDR3 reads CASSQEAQGYQPQHF. The CDR3 coding sequence is TGCGCCAGCAGCCAAGAGGCACAGGGGTATCAGCCCCAGCATTTT.

V is TRBV5-4 and J is TRBJ2-2; 7 bases are shared with TRBD2. CDR1 and CDR2 from the germline V gene are SGHNT and YYREEE (reference sequence). This CDR3 contains 15 residues. J lost 1 base, V lost 0 bases, and 0 bases had no gene match. The CDR3 DNA sequence: TGTGCCAGCAGCTTGGGGGAGGGGAACACCGGGGAGCTGTTTTTT. It specifies CASSLGEGNTGELFF.

CDR3 nucleotides: TGTGCCACCAAAACTCTGGACAGGGGGCCTAACACTGAAGCTTTCTTT. Its translation is CATKTLDRGPNTEAFF. The genes are TRBV15 and TRBJ1-1; TRBD1 matches 11 bases. Germline-derived CDR1 and CDR2 are LNHNV and YYDKDF (reference sequence). V lost 7 bases and J lost 2; bases outside the gene matches: 9. The CDR3 totals 16 residues.

The rearrangement uses TRBV11-2 and TRBJ1-6, with D unresolved. Germline V gene lookup returns CDR1 SGHAT and CDR2 FQNNGV. There are 14 residues in the CDR3. V was pared by 5 bases and J by 6 bases, with 11 bases between. The CDR3 loop is CASSLAGSNSPLHF. The CDR3 coding sequence is TGTGCCAGCAGCCTCGCAGGTAGTAATTCACCCCTCCACTTT.

The CDR3 region has the DNA TGTGCCAGCAGCTTAGCGCTAACGGACGAGCAGTACTTC. Translating gives CASSLALTDEQYF. The genes are TRBV7-2 and TRBJ2-7; D is undetermined. The CDR3 loop spans 13 amino acids. Germline CDR1 SGHTA, CDR2 FQGNSA. Trimming left V 0 bases short and J 5 bases short, with 8 bases between. Full variable domain (outside the CDR3, taken from reference TRBV7-2 and TRBJ2-7): GAGVSQSPSNKVTEKGKDVELRCDPISGHTALYWYRQSLGQGLEFLIYFQGNSAPDKSGLPSDRFSAERTGGSVSTLTIQRTQQEDSAVYLCASSLALTDEQYFGPGTRLTVT.

This clone has just a few counts. This chain links TRBV20-1 with TRBJ1-2; D is unresolved. Trimming removed 5 bases at V and 6 bases at J, with 10 bases between. Looked up from germline, CDR1 is DFQATT and CDR2 is SNEGSKA (reference sequence). CDR3 length: 11 residues. The CDR3: CSAGDRNGYTF. In DNA form, the CDR3 reads TGCAGTGCTGGTGACCGTAATGGCTACACCTTC.

The rearrangement joins TRBV9 to TRBJ2-1, with D possibly matching TRBD2 (7 bases). This CDR3 is 13 amino acids long. V was trimmed by 3 bases and J by 10 bases, leaving 14 bases between them. Looked up from germline, CDR1 is SGDLS and CDR2 is YYNGEE. CDR3 nucleotide sequence: TGTGCCAGCAGCGCTGGGGGGGCGCCCGAGCAGTTCTTC. Protein: CASSAGGAPEQFF.

This chain joins TRBV6-2 or TRBV6-3 and TRBJ2-2; tentative D call: TRBD1 (5 bases). The germline V and J ends were trimmed by 1 base and 1 base, with 13 bases remaining between them. The CDR3 covers 17 residues. Germline V CDR1 and CDR2: MNHEY, SVGEGT. The CDR3 DNA reads as TGTGCCAGCAGTTACTGGCGACAGATCGGGAACACCGGGGAGCTGTTTTTT. Protein: CASSYWRQIGNTGELFF.

This chain links TRBV7-9 with TRBJ2-4; a weak D match, TRBD2 (5 bases). V was pared by 2 bases and J by 8 bases, with 13 bases between. The CDR3 is 14 residues long. Per the germline V gene, CDR1 is SEHNR and CDR2 is FQNEAQ (reference sequence). The CDR3 region has the DNA TGTGCCAGCAGCTTAAAGTGGCCGCGGGACATTCAGTACTTC. This encodes CASSLKWPRDIQYF.

This clone occurred a few times. The CDR3, as DNA: TGTGCCAGCAGTCGACTCGGGACAGGGAAGGAACAGTACTTC. Its protein product is CASSRLGTGKEQYF. The V and J genes are TRBV6-5 and TRBJ2-7; TRBD1 aligns across 9 bases. The germline V gene has CDR1 MNHEY and CDR2 SVGAGI. Trimming removed 5 bases from V and 10 bases from J; junction bases left unmatched: 12. The CDR3 consists of 14 residues.

The CDR3 reads CSVGQGNYGYTF. The CDR3 coding sequence is TGCAGCGTTGGACAGGGGAACTATGGCTACACCTTC. V usage is TRBV29-1 and J usage is TRBJ1-2, with 8 bases that match TRBD1. The CDR3 extends over 12 amino acids. J lost 2 bases, V lost 4 bases, and 0 bases had no gene match. Germline values: CDR1 SQVTM, CDR2 ANQGSEA.

This chain joins TRBV30 and TRBJ1-5, with D possibly being TRBD1 (5 bases). With 3 bases removed from V and 10 bases from J, the gap between germline ends came to 16 bases. Looked up from germline, CDR1 is GTSNPN and CDR2 is SVGIG (reference sequence). This CDR3 region has 13 residues. CDR3 in amino acids: CAWRSDGGGPQHF. The CDR3 DNA is TGTGCCTGGAGATCGGACGGGGGAGGACCCCAGCATTTT. The variable domain in full, completed from reference TRBV30 and TRBJ1-5, reads SQTIHQWPATLVQPVGSPLSLECTVEGTSNPNLYWYRQAAGRGLQLLFYSVGIGQISSEVPQNLSASRPQDRQFILSSKKLLLSDSGFYLCAWRSDGGGPQHFGDGTRLSIL.

J is TRBJ1-6 and V is TRBV6-4; tentative D call: TRBD1 (5 bases). Germline CDR1 reads MRHNA; CDR2 reads SNTAGT. The ends were cut back, 2 bases at V and 4 bases at J, with 9 bases in the middle. The CDR3 is 15 amino acids. The CDR3 reads CASSDVDKYNSPLHF. CDR3 in DNA: TGTGCCAGCAGTGACGTGGACAAGTATAATTCACCCCTCCACTTT.

The rearrangement joins TRBV7-9 to TRBJ1-2; D gene unclear. Germline V gene lookup returns CDR1 SEHNR and CDR2 FQNEAQ (reference sequence). CDR3 length: 12 residues. With 1 base removed from V and 10 bases from J, the gap between germline ends came to 10 bases. CDR3 DNA sequence: TGTGCCAGCAGCTTAGGTCCCACAACCTACACCTTC. Protein: CASSLGPTTYTF. The complete variable domain, with remaining parts taken from reference TRBV7-9 and TRBJ1-2, reads DTGVSQNPRHKITKRGQNVTFRCDPISEHNRLYWYRQTLGQGPEFLTYFQNEAQLEKSRLLSDRFSAERPKGSFSTLEIQRTEQGDSAMYLCASSLGPTTYTFGSGTRLTVV.

This chain uses TRBV15 with TRBJ1-6, with a possible D match to TRBD1 (5 bases). In germline, CDR1 is LNHNV, CDR2 YYDKDF (reference sequence). This CDR3 is built from 15 residues. Trimming stripped 1 base from V and 16 bases from J, with 20 bases between. In DNA form, the CDR3 reads TGTGCCACCAGCAGAGGGGGGGGTACGTCCTCTCATCTCCACTTT. It specifies CATSRGGGTSSHLHF.

A note on this clone: A read error may account for a junction end that differs from germline. CDR3 bases: TGCGCCCGCAGCTCCTGGGGGGGGGCTGAAAAACTGTTTTTT. Encoded protein: CARSSWGGAEKLFF. V is TRBV5-1 and J is TRBJ1-4; tentatively, D is TRBD1 (6 bases). The CDR3 has 14 amino acids. Germline V gene sequence: CDR1 SGHRS, CDR2 YFSETQ.